These 31 T cell receptor beta chains came from one sample sequenced in a study of beta chain features in type 1 diabetes. Expressed TCRB transcripts were sequenced because the isolated RNA had all been reverse transcribed beforehand. Only in-frame clones appear in the TCRdb table, and some are missing; sequencing was by immunoSEQ multiplex PCR. This sample has about 230,000 clones, with about 9.3% found just once. Sample: naive CD4+ T cells from blood. The receptor set was obtained from a woman aged 18-29 years in good health.

V gene TRBV7-2 combines with J gene TRBJ2-7, with 11 bases identical to TRBD2. The junction had 7 bases not matched to a gene; V was cut back by 5 bases and J by 4 bases. The CDR3 is made up of 15 amino acids. The germline CDR1 and CDR2 sequences are SGHTA and FQGNSA. CDR3 loop: CASSPRLAGNYEQYF. CDR3 coding DNA: TGTGCCAGCAGCCCGAGACTAGCGGGAAATTACGAGCAGTACTTC.

The chain links TRBV30 to TRBJ2-5; TRBD2 is a possible D gene (5 bases). TRBJ2-7 matches the DNA end more closely, so the J call is doubtful. The CDR3 length is 13 residues. Germline loops: CDR1 GTSNPN, CDR2 SVGIG (reference sequence). This chain's CDR3 is CAGAEVGSYEQYF. The CDR3 DNA is TGTGCCGGAGCGGAGGTGGGCTCCTACGAGCAGTACTTC.

The CDR3 sequence is CASSNRVVAKNIQYF. The DNA for the CDR3 is TGTGCCAGCAGCAACAGGGTTGTAGCCAAAAACATTCAGTACTTC. The V call is TRBV6-5, the J call TRBJ2-4, with D possibly matching TRBD1 (6 bases). V lost 6 bases and J 0 bases, leaving 12 bases between the germline ends. This CDR3 has 15 residues. Germline V gene lookup returns CDR1 MNHEY and CDR2 SVGAGI.

J is TRBJ2-5 and V is TRBV30; TRBD2 might be the D (7 bases). Trimming left V 3 bases short and J 4 bases short, with 12 bases between. CDR3 length equals 13 residues. Looked up from germline, CDR1 is GTSNPN and CDR2 is SVGIG (reference sequence). The CDR3 loop is CAWRVGGGETQYF. CDR3 coding DNA: TGTGCCTGGAGGGTAGGGGGGGGAGAGACCCAGTACTTC.

This clone was seen a handful of times. The V and J genes are TRBV19 and TRBJ1-2; no reliable D call. The V end was cut by 7 bases, the J end by 0 bases, with 15 bases between. Germline assignment: CDR1 LNHDA and CDR2 SQIVND (reference sequence). This CDR3 is built from 15 residues. CDR3 DNA sequence: TGTGCCAGTATCCCTTCCTGGGGAGCTAACTATGGCTACACCTTC. Protein product: CASIPSWGANYGYTF. The full variable domain, its missing parts supplied by reference TRBV19 and TRBJ1-2, is DGGITQSPKYLFRKEGQNVTLSCEQNLNHDAMYWYRQDPGQGLRLIYYSQIVNDFQKGDIAEGYSVSREKKESFPLTVTSAQKNPTAFYLCASIPSWGANYGYTFGSGTRLTVV.

The J gene is TRBJ1-2, the V gene TRBV14; possibly TRBD1 for D (6 bases). Germline CDR1 is SGHDN and CDR2 is FVKESK. The CDR3 extends over 14 amino acids. V gave up 1 base and J gave up 8 bases, with 14 bases separating them. CDR3 in DNA: TGTGCCAGCAGCCAAGCGCCGACAGGTCGGGGCTACACCTTC. Protein product: CASSQAPTGRGYTF.

This rearrangement joins TRBV15 to TRBJ1-1, with a tentative D call TRBD1 (6 bases). Trimming stripped 0 bases from V and 4 bases from J, with 21 bases between. The CDR3 consists of 18 residues. Germline V gene sequence: CDR1 LNHNV, CDR2 YYDKDF (reference sequence). The chain's CDR3 is CATSREGRGGGLGTEAFF. The CDR3 nucleotides are TGTGCCACCAGCAGAGAAGGCAGGGGAGGGGGTTTGGGCACTGAAGCTTTCTTT.

The J gene is TRBJ2-3, the V gene TRBV19; a weak D match, TRBD2 (6 bases). In germline, CDR1 is LNHDA, CDR2 SQIVND (reference sequence). V lost 3 bases to trimming and J lost 1 base, with 11 bases between them. The CDR3 runs 15 residues. The CDR3 DNA reads as TGTGCCAGTAGTATCGGGGGACCTGGCACAGATACGCAGTATTTT. Translated, it gives CASSIGGPGTDTQYF. The full variable domain, its missing parts supplied by reference TRBV19 and TRBJ2-3, is DGGITQSPKYLFRKEGQNVTLSCEQNLNHDAMYWYRQDPGQGLRLIYYSQIVNDFQKGDIAEGYSVSREKKESFPLTVTSAQKNPTAFYLCASSIGGPGTDTQYFGPGTRLTVL.

This clone has only a few counts. CDR3 amino acids: CASSRNRDSTQETQYF. CDR3 sequence (DNA): TGTGCCAGCAGCCGGAACCGGGACAGCACCCAAGAGACCCAGTACTTC. The genes are TRBV5-4 and TRBJ2-5; 7 bases line up with TRBD1. V trimming: 4 bases; J trimming: 1 base; junction bases outside the gene matches: 10. This CDR3 comprises 16 residues. Per germline, CDR1 SGHNT and CDR2 YYREEE (reference sequence).

V and J are TRBV27 and TRBJ2-1, with 13 bases that match TRBD2. The CDR3 runs 18 residues. V shed 6 bases and J 6 bases; nucleotides not matched to a gene: 14. From germline, CDR1 is MNHEY and CDR2 SMNVEV (reference sequence). The CDR3 nucleotides are TGTGCCAGCAGCCGAAGAGTACTAGCGGGAGGGCCCGGCAATGAGCAGTTCTTC. It encodes CASSRRVLAGGPGNEQFF.

V gene TRBV5-8 combines with J gene TRBJ2-1; TRBD2 agrees at 11 bases. V lost 2 bases, J lost 7 bases, and 8 bases stayed unmatched. This CDR3 has 16 residues. Germline V gene lookup returns CDR1 SGHTS and CDR2 YDEGEE. CDR3 sequence reads: CASSFGTSGRGNEQFF. Here the CDR3 DNA reads TGTGCCAGCAGCTTTGGGACTAGCGGCAGAGGGAATGAGCAGTTCTTC.

This chain links TRBV29-1 with TRBJ2-5; TRBD1 might be the D (5 bases). Trimming took 3 bases from V and 2 from J, leaving 7 bases between them. The germline V gene has CDR1 SQVTM and CDR2 ANQGSEA. This CDR3 region has 12 residues. In DNA, the CDR3 is TGCAGCGTTGAGACAGTTCAAGAGACCCAGTACTTC. It translates to CSVETVQETQYF.

CDR3 in amino acids: CASLGGRRDYGYTF. CDR3 bases: TGCGCCAGCCTGGGGGGGCGCAGGGACTATGGCTACACCTTC. The chain recombines TRBV10-2 with TRBJ1-2; TRBD1 is a possible D gene (6 bases). Looked up from germline, CDR1 is WSHSY and CDR2 is SAAADI. The V gene lost 8 bases and the J gene lost 3 bases, with 16 bases spanning the gap. This CDR3 has 14 amino acids.

V usage is TRBV19 and J usage is TRBJ1-1; D might be TRBD1 (5 bases). This CDR3 comprises 13 residues. CDR1 and CDR2 from the germline V gene are LNHDA and SQIVND (reference sequence). Trimming pared 5 bases from V and 0 bases from J, leaving 7 bases between. Here the CDR3 DNA reads TGTGCCAGTAGTGAACAGGTGAACACTGAAGCTTTCTTT. This translates into CASSEQVNTEAFF.

This clone showed up just a few times. V is TRBV14 and J is TRBJ2-5, with a weak D call TRBD1 (5 bases). Germline CDR1 and CDR2: SGHDN and FVKESK. V was pared by 3 bases and J by 4 bases, with 9 bases between. The CDR3 loop spans 13 amino acids. CDR3: CASSHRVGETQYF. CDR3 coding DNA: TGTGCCAGCAGCCACAGGGTGGGAGAGACCCAGTACTTC.

CDR3 nucleotide sequence: TGTGCCAGCAGCCCCTCACTAGCGCTGAATCGGAATGAGCAGTTCTTC. It is translated as CASSPSLALNRNEQFF. The V gene is TRBV11-1, the J gene TRBJ2-1; 7 bases fit TRBD2. CDR3 length: 16 residues. Germline V gene sequence: CDR1 SGHAT, CDR2 FQDESV (reference sequence). The J segment lost 7 bases and the V segment lost 5 bases, leaving 14 bases of the junction unmatched.

The genes are TRBV12-5 and TRBJ2-1; TRBD1 agrees at 10 bases. Germline CDR1 reads LGHNT; CDR2 reads FRNRAP. Germline trimming cut 5 bases from V and 4 bases from J; bases unmatched to any gene: 5. This CDR3 is built from 15 residues. The DNA for the CDR3 is TGTGCTAGTGGTCTCTGGGACAGGGGTTACAATGAGCAGTTCTTC. The encoded protein is CASGLWDRGYNEQFF.

This clone was counted between two and nine times. The gene calls are TRBV7-9 and TRBJ2-1; 7 bases are shared with TRBD1. The CDR3 runs to 17 residues. After removal of 6 bases from V and 1 base from J, the junction contained 12 bases not matched to a gene. Germline assignment: CDR1 SEHNR and CDR2 FQNEAQ (reference sequence). This chain's CDR3 is CASRPKPGQRSYNEQFF. The CDR3, as DNA: TGTGCCAGCAGACCGAAGCCGGGACAGAGGTCCTACAATGAGCAGTTCTTC.

This clone came up a few times. The chain combines TRBV7-9 with TRBJ1-4; a weak D match, TRBD1 (5 bases). CDR1 SEHNR and CDR2 FQNEAQ come from the germline V gene (reference sequence). V lost 7 bases and J 4 bases, leaving 19 bases between the germline ends. This CDR3 is 16 amino acids long. The CDR3 reads CASTYPRWGGNEKLFF. The DNA of the CDR3 is TGTGCCAGCACCTACCCCCGCTGGGGCGGTAATGAAAAACTGTTTTTT.

The chain has TRBV4-2 and TRBJ2-1, with 10 bases matching TRBD2. The CDR3 covers 20 residues. Unmatched junction bases numbered 12, after V lost 1 base and J lost 0 bases. Germline loops: CDR1 LGHNA, CDR2 YNFKEQ. Written as DNA, the CDR3 is TGTGCCAGCAGCCAAGTAGCGGGAGGACTTCGAACGAGCTCCTACAATGAGCAGTTCTTC. Translated: CASSQVAGGLRTSSYNEQFF.

The gene calls are TRBV5-4 and TRBJ1-2, with D perhaps matching TRBD1 (5 bases). Trimming left V 0 bases short and J 4 bases short, with 13 bases between. The CDR3 is 15 residues long. Germline V gene sequence: CDR1 SGHNT, CDR2 YYREEE (reference sequence). CDR3 coding DNA: TGTGCCAGCAGCTTGGGTCAGGGATTTACCTATGGCTACACCTTC. Translation gives CASSLGQGFTYGYTF.

This clone was counted between two and nine times. V gene TRBV4-1 combines with J gene TRBJ2-1, with D perhaps TRBD2 (7 bases). Trimming removed 1 base from V and 1 base from J, with 14 bases in between. Germline values: CDR1 MGHRA, CDR2 YSYEKL. There are 17 residues in the CDR3. CDR3 sequence (DNA): TGCGCCAGCAGCCAAGTCTTGGGAGGGGGATCCTACAATGAGCAGTTCTTC. It specifies CASSQVLGGGSYNEQFF.

The chain has TRBV6-5 and TRBJ2-7; possibly TRBD2 for D (6 bases). CDR1 MNHEY and CDR2 SVGAGI come from the germline V gene. Trimming removed 2 bases at V and 6 bases at J, with 14 bases between. The CDR3 is 14 amino acids. CDR3 sequence reads: CASSYGLLGGEQYF. CDR3 DNA: TGTGCCAGCAGTTACGGCCTCCTGGGGGGCGAGCAGTACTTC.

The rearrangement joins TRBV2 to TRBJ2-7; maybe TRBD2 (5 bases). The V and J ends lost 8 bases and 11 bases respectively, with 22 bases between them. The CDR3 covers 13 residues. Germline V gene data show CDR1 as SNHLY and CDR2 as FYNNEI. The DNA of the CDR3 is TGTGCCAGCCACTCGCGGCTTGAGGGTTTTAAGTACTTC. This gives the protein CASHSRLEGFKYF.

This clone was recorded a few times. The V call is TRBV7-3, the J call TRBJ2-1; D might be TRBD2 (5 bases). Trimming shortened V by 3 bases and J by 3 bases, and 12 bases separated the two germline ends. CDR3 length: 15 residues. Germline CDR1 reads SGHTA; CDR2 reads FQGTGA. CDR3 residues: CASSLLGGLYNEQFF. The CDR3 nucleotides are TGTGCCAGCAGCTTGTTAGGAGGACTCTACAATGAGCAGTTCTTC.

This clone was detected a few times. V is TRBV9 and J is TRBJ1-1; 7 bases map to TRBD1. CDR3 length equals 14 residues. V gave up 4 bases and J gave up 4 bases; unmatched junction bases: 7. CDR1 and CDR2 (germline): SGDLS, YYNGEE. CDR3 loop: CASSLRGSSTEAFF. The CDR3 region has the DNA TGTGCCAGCAGCCTCAGGGGGTCGAGCACTGAAGCTTTCTTT.

This clone turned up a few times. The V call is TRBV5-1, the J call TRBJ2-1; D gene unclear. CDR1 and CDR2 from the germline V gene are SGHRS and YFSETQ. The CDR3 length is 13 residues. Trimming took off 2 bases at V and 5 bases at J, with 8 bases between the two ends. As DNA, the CDR3 is TGCGCCAGCAGCTTAACTCTAGACAATGAGCAGTTCTTC. Amino acids: CASSLTLDNEQFF.

This clone was counted only a few times. The V gene is TRBV5-1, the J gene TRBJ2-3; TRBD1 aligns across 9 bases. The CDR3 loop spans 15 amino acids. V shed 1 base, J shed 4 bases, and the junction held 4 bases outside the gene matches. The germline gives CDR1 SGHRS, CDR2 YFSETQ. The CDR3 sequence is CASSLTGTGSDTQYF. The CDR3 DNA sequence: TGCGCCAGCAGCTTGACCGGGACAGGGTCAGATACGCAGTATTTT.

Details on this clone: Other nucleotide sequences in the sample specify the same CDR3. The chain recombines TRBV18 with TRBJ2-7; D might be TRBD1 (6 bases). V lost 6 bases, J lost 4 bases, and 10 bases lay in between. The CDR3 is made up of 12 amino acids. Looked up from germline, CDR1 is KGHSH and CDR2 is LQKENI. CDR3: CASSPDSYEQYF. In DNA form, the CDR3 reads TGTGCCAGCTCCCCGGACAGTTACGAGCAGTACTTC.

This clone was counted only a few times. The rearrangement links TRBV6-5 to TRBJ2-5, with 7 bases identical to TRBD1. J was trimmed by 7 bases and V by 4 bases; bases with no gene match: 12. CDR1 and CDR2 (germline): MNHEY, SVGAGI. The CDR3 runs to 15 residues. DNA of the CDR3: TGTGCCAGCAGTTTGAGACGAGGGGGCCTCGGGACCCAGTACTTC. Translation: CASSLRRGGLGTQYF.

This clone appeared many times. This rearrangement joins TRBV25-1 to TRBJ2-7; D perhaps matches TRBD1 (6 bases). CDR1 and CDR2 (germline): MGHDK, SYGVNS. Trimming cost V 4 bases and J 5 bases, with 15 bases left between them. This CDR3 region has 14 residues. The chain's CDR3 is CASSVGQGLNEQYF. The CDR3 nucleotides are TGTGCCAGCAGTGTCGGGCAGGGGTTGAACGAGCAGTACTTC.